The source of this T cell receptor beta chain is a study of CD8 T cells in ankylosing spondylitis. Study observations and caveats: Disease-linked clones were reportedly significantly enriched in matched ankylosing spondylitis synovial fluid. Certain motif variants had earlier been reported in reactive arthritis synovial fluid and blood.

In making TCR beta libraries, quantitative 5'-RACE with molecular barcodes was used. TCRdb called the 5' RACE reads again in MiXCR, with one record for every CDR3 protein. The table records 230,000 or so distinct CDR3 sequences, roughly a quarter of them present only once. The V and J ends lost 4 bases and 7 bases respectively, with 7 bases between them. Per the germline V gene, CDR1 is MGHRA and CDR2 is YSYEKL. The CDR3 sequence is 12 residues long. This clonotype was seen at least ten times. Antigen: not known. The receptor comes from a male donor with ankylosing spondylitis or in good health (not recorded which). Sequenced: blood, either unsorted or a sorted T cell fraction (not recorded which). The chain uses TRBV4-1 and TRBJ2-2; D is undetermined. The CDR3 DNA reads TGCGCCAGCAGCCTCACTCTCGGGGAGCTGTTTTTT. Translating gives CASSLTLGELFF.